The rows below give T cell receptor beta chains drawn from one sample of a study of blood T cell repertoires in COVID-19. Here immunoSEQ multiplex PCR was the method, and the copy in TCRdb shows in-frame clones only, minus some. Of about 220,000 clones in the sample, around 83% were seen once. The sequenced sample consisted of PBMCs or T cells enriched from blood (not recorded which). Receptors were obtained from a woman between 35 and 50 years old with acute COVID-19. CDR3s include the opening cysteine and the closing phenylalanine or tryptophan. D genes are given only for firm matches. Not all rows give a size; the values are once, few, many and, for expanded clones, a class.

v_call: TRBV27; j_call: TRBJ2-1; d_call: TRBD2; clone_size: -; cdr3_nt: TGTGCCAGCAGTTCCGGGGGGGGGTACAATGAGCAGTTCTTC; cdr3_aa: CASSSGGGYNEQFF
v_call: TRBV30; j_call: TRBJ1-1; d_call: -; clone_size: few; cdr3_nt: TGTGCCTGGACTGTGACAGAAGAAGCTTTCTTT; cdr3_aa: CAWTVTEEAFF
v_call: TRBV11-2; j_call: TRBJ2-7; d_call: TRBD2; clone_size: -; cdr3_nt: TGTGCCAGCAGCTTAGGGACTAGCCAATCGGAGCAGTACTTC; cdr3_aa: CASSLGTSQSEQYF
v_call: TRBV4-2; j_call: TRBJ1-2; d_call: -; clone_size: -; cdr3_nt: TGTGCCAGCAACGGAGACGCCTATGGCTACACCTTC; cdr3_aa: CASNGDAYGYTF
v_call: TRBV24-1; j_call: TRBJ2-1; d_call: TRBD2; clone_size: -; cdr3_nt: TGTGCCACCAGTGAGTGGACTAGCAGTGAGCAGTTCTTC; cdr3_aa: CATSEWTSSEQFF
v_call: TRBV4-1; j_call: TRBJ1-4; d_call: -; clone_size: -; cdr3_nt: TGCGCCAGCAGCCACGGGACTATTAATGAAAAACTGTTTTTT; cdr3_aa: CASSHGTINEKLFF
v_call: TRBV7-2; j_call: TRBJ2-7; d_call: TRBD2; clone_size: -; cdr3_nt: TGTGCCAGCAGCACTTTTAGCGGGAGGGCCTACTTC; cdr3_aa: CASSTFSGRAYF
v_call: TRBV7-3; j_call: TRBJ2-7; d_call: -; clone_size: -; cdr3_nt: TGTGCCAGCAGCCTCACTTTCACGAGTACTTCCTACGAGCAGTACTTC; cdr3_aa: CASSLTFTSTSYEQYF
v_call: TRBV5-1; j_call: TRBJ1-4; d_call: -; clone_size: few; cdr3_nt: TGCGCCAGCAGCCCAGGGTCTTCAACTAATGAAAAACTGTTTTTT; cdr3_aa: CASSPGSSTNEKLFF
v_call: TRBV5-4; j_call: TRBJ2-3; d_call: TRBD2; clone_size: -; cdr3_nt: TGTGCCAGCAGCTTGAAGACTAGCGGTAATACAGATACGCAGTATTTT; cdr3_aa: CASSLKTSGNTDTQYF
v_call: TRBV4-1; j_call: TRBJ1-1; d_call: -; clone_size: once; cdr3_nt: TGCGCCAGCAGCCAAGTTGCAGGGCAGATCCTAAGGGGCACTGAAGCTTTCTTT; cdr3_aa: CASSQVAGQILRGTEAFF
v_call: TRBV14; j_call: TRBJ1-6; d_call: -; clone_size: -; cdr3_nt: TGTGCCAGCAGCCAAGAGCCAGGGAATTCACCCCTCCACTTT; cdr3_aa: CASSQEPGNSPLHF
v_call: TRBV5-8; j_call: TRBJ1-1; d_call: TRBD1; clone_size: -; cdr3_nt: TGTGCCAGCTTGACAGGGGCAACTGAAGCTTTCTTT; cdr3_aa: CASLTGATEAFF
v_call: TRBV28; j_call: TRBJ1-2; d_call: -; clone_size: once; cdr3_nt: TGTGCCAGCAGTCCTCAGGGATCATCACACTATGGCTACACCTTC; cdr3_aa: CASSPQGSSHYGYTF
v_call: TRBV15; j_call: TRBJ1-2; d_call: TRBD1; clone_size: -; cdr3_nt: TGTGCCACCAGCAGACCCGGACAGGGGGGTGGCTACACCTTC; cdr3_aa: CATSRPGQGGGYTF
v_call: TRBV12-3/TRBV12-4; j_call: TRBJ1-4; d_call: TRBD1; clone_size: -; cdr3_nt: TGTGCCAGCAGTTTACTCAGGGGGGAAAAACTGTTTTTT; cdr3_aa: CASSLLRGEKLFF
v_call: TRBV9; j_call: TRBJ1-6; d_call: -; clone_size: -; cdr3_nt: TGTGCCAGCAGTCGGTTGGAGAATTCACCCCTCCACTTT; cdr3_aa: CASSRLENSPLHF
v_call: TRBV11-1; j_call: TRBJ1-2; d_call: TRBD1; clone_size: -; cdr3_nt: TGTGCCAGCAGCCCCGGACAGGGGAACTATGGCTACACCTTC; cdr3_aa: CASSPGQGNYGYTF
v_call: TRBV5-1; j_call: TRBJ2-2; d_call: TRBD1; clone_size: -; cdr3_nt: TGCGCCAGCAGCTTGGACAGGGGGCAGTACACCGGGGAGCTGTTTTTT; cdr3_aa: CASSLDRGQYTGELFF
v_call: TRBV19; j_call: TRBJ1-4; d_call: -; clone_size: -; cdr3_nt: TGTGCCAGTATTGGACAGACGAATGAAAAACTGTTTTTT; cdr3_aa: CASIGQTNEKLFF
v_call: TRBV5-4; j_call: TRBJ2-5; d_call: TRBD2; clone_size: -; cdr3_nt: TGTGCCAGCAGCTTATCGGGACTAGCGGGAGAGACCCAGTACTTC; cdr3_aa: CASSLSGLAGETQYF
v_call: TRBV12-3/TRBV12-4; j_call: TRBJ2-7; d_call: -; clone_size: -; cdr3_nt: TGTGCCAGCTCCCGGTCCGAATCCTACGAGCAGTACTTC; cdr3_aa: CASSRSESYEQYF
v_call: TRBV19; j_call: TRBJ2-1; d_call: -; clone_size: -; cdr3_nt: TGTGCCAGTCGTTGGAGGGGAAGGGGTGGTGATGAGCAGTTCTTC; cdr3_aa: CASRWRGRGGDEQFF
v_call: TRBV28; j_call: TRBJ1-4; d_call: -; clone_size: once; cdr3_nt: TGTGCCAGCAAGAGGATGGCAACTAATGAAAAACTGTTTTTT; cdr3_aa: CASKRMATNEKLFF
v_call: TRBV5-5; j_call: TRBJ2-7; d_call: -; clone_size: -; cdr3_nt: TGTGCCAGCAGCTTGACGGGCCTGGAGGGGTACGAGCAGTACTTC; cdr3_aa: CASSLTGLEGYEQYF
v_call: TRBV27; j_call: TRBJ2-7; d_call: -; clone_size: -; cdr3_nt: TGTGCCAGCAACCAGGTCTGGGAGTTAGAGCAGTACTTC; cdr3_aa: CASNQVWELEQYF
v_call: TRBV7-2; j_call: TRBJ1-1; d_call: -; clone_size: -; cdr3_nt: TGTGCCAGCAGCCCCCCTCCGGGGGGATACACTGAAGCTTTCTTT; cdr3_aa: CASSPPPGGYTEAFF
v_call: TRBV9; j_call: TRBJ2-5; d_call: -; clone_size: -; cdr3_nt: TGTGCCAGCAGCGTAGGGGCCTCTCCGAGCTTCCAAGAGACCCAGTACTTC; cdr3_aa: CASSVGASPSFQETQYF
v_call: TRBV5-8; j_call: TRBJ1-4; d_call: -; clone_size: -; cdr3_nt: TGTGCCAGCCTTCCGGGACTGACAACTAATGAAAAACTGTTTTTT; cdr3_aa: CASLPGLTTNEKLFF
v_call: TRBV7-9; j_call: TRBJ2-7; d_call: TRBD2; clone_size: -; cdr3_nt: TGTGCCAGCAGCTTAGTCCGACTAGCGGGTTCCGACTCCTACGAGCAGTACTTC; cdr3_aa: CASSLVRLAGSDSYEQYF
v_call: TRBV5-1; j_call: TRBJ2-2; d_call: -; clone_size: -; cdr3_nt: TGCGCCAGCAGGGCAGAAAACACCGGGGAGCTGTTTTTT; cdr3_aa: CASRAENTGELFF
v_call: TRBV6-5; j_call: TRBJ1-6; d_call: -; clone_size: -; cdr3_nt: TGTGCCAGCAGTCAGCGGACGGGCTCACCCCTCCACTTT; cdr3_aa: CASSQRTGSPLHF
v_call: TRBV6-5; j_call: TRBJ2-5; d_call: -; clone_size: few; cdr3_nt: TGTGCCAGCAGTTACTCGGAGGGGACGGGGACCCAGTACTTC; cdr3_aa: CASSYSEGTGTQYF
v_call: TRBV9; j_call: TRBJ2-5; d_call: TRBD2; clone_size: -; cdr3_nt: TGTGCCCGCCGCCGGGGGCGGGGGGAAATAGAGACCCAGTACTTC; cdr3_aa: CARRRGRGEIETQYF
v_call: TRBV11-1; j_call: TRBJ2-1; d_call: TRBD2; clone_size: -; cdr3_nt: TGTGCCAGCAGCTTAGAACTAGCGGATTTTTACAATGAGCAGTTCTTC; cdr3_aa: CASSLELADFYNEQFF
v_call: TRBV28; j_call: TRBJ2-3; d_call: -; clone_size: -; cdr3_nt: TGTGCCAGCAGTTTATTGTATCCGGGAGTCACAGATACGCAGTATTTT; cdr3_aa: CASSLLYPGVTDTQYF
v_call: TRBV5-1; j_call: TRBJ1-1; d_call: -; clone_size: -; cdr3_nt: TGCGCCAGCAGCTTCGGGTTCGGGAACACTGAAGCTTTCTTT; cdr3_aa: CASSFGFGNTEAFF
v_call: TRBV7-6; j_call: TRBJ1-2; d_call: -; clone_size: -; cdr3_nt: TGTGCCAGCAGCCCAGGAGGCCGCAACTATGGCTACACCTTC; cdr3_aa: CASSPGGRNYGYTF
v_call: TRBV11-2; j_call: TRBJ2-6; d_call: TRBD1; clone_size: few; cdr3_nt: TGTGCCAGCAGCACCTGGACAGGCTTCTCTGGGGCCAACGTCCTGACTTTC; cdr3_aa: CASSTWTGFSGANVLTF
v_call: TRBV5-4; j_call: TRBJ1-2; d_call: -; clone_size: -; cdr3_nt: TGTGCCAGCAGTTCTAGGACTGCGGGGGGCTACACCTTC; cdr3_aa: CASSSRTAGGYTF
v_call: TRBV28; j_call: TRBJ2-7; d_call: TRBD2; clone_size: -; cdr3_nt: TGTGCCAGCAGGCTAGCGGGAGGAGGGGAGCAGTACTTC; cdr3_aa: CASRLAGGGEQYF
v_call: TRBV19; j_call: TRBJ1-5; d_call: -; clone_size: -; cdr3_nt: TGTGCCAGTAGCCCTGGGTTCGGGTCCCAGCATTTT; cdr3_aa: CASSPGFGSQHF
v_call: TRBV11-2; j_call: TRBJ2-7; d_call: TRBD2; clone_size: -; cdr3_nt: TGTGCCAGCAGCATACACCCCGGGAGGGAGGACGAGCAGTACTTC; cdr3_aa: CASSIHPGREDEQYF
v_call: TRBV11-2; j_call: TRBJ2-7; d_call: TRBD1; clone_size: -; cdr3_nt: TGTGCCAGCAGCTTCCCAGGGGGCTACGAGCAGTACTTC; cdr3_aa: CASSFPGGYEQYF
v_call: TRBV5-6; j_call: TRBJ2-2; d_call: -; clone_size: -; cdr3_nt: TGTGCCAGCAGCTTGGGGCAGTGGACCGGGGAGCTGTTTTTT; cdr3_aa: CASSLGQWTGELFF
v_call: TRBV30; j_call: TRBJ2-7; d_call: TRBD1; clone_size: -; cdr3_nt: TGTGCCTGGAGTGAGCAGGGGGCCGAGCAGTACTTC; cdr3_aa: CAWSEQGAEQYF
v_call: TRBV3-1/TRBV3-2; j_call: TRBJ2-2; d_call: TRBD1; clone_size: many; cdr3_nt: TGTGCCAGCAGCCAATACCGGGACAGGGCGAACACCGGGGAGCTGTTTTTT; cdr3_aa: CASSQYRDRANTGELFF
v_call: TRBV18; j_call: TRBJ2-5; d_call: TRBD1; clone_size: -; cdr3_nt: TGTGCCAGCTCACAGGACAGGGTAGAGACCCAGTACTTC; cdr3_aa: CASSQDRVETQYF
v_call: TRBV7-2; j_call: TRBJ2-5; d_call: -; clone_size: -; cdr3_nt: TGTGCCAGCAGCTTAGCTGGGCCCCAAGAGACCCAGTACTTC; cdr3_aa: CASSLAGPQETQYF
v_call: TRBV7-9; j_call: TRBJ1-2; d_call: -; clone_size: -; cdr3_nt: TGTGCCAGCAGCTTAAGGGGGACCAACTATGGCTACACCTTC; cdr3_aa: CASSLRGTNYGYTF
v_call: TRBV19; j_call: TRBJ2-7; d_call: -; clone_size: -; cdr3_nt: TGTGCCAGTAGTGGTGGCAGGGTTTTTTACGAGCAGTACTTC; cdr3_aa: CASSGGRVFYEQYF